These 26 T cell receptor beta chains share one sample of origin, sequenced in a study of control samples from healthy donors and cancer patients. Data came from immunoSEQ multiplex PCR; TCRdb stores just in-frame clones and leaves some out. The top ten clones hold around 1.5% of a sample with some 150,000 clones, around 91% of them seen once. Sequenced input: blood. These receptors were obtained from a woman younger than 45 in good health.

The CDR3 DNA is TGTGCCAGCAGCTTAGGGGGGGATTGGAATGAGCAGTTCTTC. This encodes CASSLGGDWNEQFF. V usage is TRBV7-2 and J usage is TRBJ2-1; tentatively, D is TRBD2 (6 bases). With 1 base removed from V and 7 bases from J, the gap between germline ends came to 11 bases. Per germline, CDR1 SGHTA and CDR2 FQGNSA. The CDR3 spans 14 residues.

The J gene is TRBJ2-1, the V gene TRBV19, with 8 bases lining up with TRBD1. Germline trimming cut 4 bases from V and 3 bases from J; bases unmatched to any gene: 5. Per the germline V gene, CDR1 is LNHDA and CDR2 is SQIVND (reference sequence). The CDR3 spans 15 residues. The CDR3 DNA reads as TGTGCCAGTAGTAACCGCGGACAGGGCTACAATGAGCAGTTCTTC. This translates into CASSNRGQGYNEQFF.

V and J are TRBV25-1 and TRBJ2-5; D may be TRBD2 (6 bases). This CDR3 is 14 amino acids long. V lost 1 base and J 4 bases, leaving 10 bases between the germline ends. Germline-derived CDR1 and CDR2 are MGHDK and SYGVNS. CDR3 nucleotides: TGTGCCAGCAGTGAATCGGGAGTTAGAGAGACCCAGTACTTC. Protein sequence: CASSESGVRETQYF.

This chain links TRBV6-5 with TRBJ2-7; 8 nucleotides match TRBD2. Trimming at V came to 5 bases and at J to 2 bases, leaving 2 bases not matched to a gene. CDR3 length equals 13 residues. The germline CDR1 and CDR2 sequences are MNHEY and SVGAGI. Here the CDR3 reads CASSQGLAYEQYF. CDR3 DNA: TGTGCCAGCAGTCAGGGACTAGCCTACGAGCAGTACTTC.

This clone was seen a single time. The J gene is TRBJ2-5, the V gene TRBV7-3, with no clear D. This CDR3 region has 12 residues. Trimming left V 6 bases short and J 0 bases short, with 5 bases between. Germline V lookup: CDR1 SGHTA, CDR2 FQGTGA. CDR3 coding DNA: TGTGCCAGCAGTTCGTACCAAGAGACCCAGTACTTC. Amino acids: CASSSYQETQYF.

This clone was counted between two and nine times. This sample also contains other DNA sequences that code for the same CDR3. The rearrangement joins TRBV6-4 to TRBJ2-3; 11 bases are a match to TRBD2. Looked up from germline, CDR1 is MRHNA and CDR2 is SNTAGT. The CDR3 is 14 amino acids. After removal of 3 bases from V and 4 bases from J, the junction contained 0 bases not matched to a gene. CDR3 in DNA: TGTGCCAGCAGTGATAGCGGGGGGGCAGATACGCAGTATTTT. This encodes CASSDSGGADTQYF.

The chain combines TRBV9 with TRBJ2-7; no clear D gene. The V gene's germline CDR1 is SGDLS and CDR2 YYNGEE. This CDR3 is 14 amino acids long. The V end was cut by 0 bases, the J end by 5 bases, with 12 bases between. The CDR3 loop is CASSVATGFHEQYF. CDR3 sequence (DNA): TGTGCCAGCAGCGTAGCTACCGGGTTCCACGAGCAGTACTTC.

CDR3 region: CASSESGSYEAFF. DNA for the CDR3: TGCGCCAGCAGTGAGTCGGGGTCGTATGAAGCTTTCTTT. This chain links TRBV10-1 with TRBJ1-1; D not resolved. The germline CDR1 and CDR2 sequences are WNHNN and SYGVQD (reference sequence). The CDR3 runs to 13 residues. V shed 0 bases and J shed 7 bases, with 9 bases lying between them.

The sample holds one count of this clone. The chain links TRBV6-1 to TRBJ1-4, with a possible D match to TRBD1 (6 bases). Per germline, CDR1 MNHNS and CDR2 SASEGT. This CDR3 comprises 16 residues. Trimming took off 1 base at V and 5 bases at J, with 14 bases between the two ends. This CDR3 is CASSEVRQAANEKLFF. DNA for the CDR3: TGTGCCAGCAGTGAAGTGCGACAGGCCGCGAATGAAAAACTGTTTTTT.

The J gene is TRBJ2-7, the V gene TRBV5-4; maybe TRBD1 (6 bases). This CDR3 spans 12 amino acids. Germline values: CDR1 SGHNT, CDR2 YYREEE (reference sequence). V was pared by 2 bases and J by 3 bases, with 6 bases between. Here the CDR3 reads CASSLQGYEQYF. The CDR3 region has the DNA TGTGCCAGCAGCTTACAGGGCTACGAGCAGTACTTC.

The chain carries TRBV2 and TRBJ1-3, with D possibly matching TRBD1 (6 bases). CDR1 and CDR2 (germline): SNHLY, FYNNEI. CDR3 length: 16 amino acids. V lost 2 bases and J lost 0, with 11 bases in between. The CDR3 sequence is CASSEQTGHSGNTIYF. The CDR3, as DNA: TGTGCCAGCAGTGAACAGACAGGTCACTCTGGAAACACCATATATTTT.

V is TRBV2 and J is TRBJ2-1; D call uncertain. Trimming removed 1 base from V and 0 bases from J, with 7 bases in between. Germline V gene data show CDR1 as SNHLY and CDR2 as FYNNEI. The CDR3 totals 15 residues. CDR3 in DNA: TGTGCCAGCAGTGAAGGGGATAGCTCCTACAATGAGCAGTTCTTC. Translating gives CASSEGDSSYNEQFF.

This chain uses TRBV28 with TRBJ2-2; maybe TRBD1 (7 bases). The V gene lost 3 bases and the J gene lost 6 bases, with 14 bases spanning the gap. This CDR3 is built from 15 residues. From germline, CDR1 is MDHEN and CDR2 SYDVKM. Here the CDR3 reads CASSLAGGKAGELFF. The CDR3 coding sequence is TGTGCCAGCAGTTTGGCAGGGGGGAAGGCCGGGGAGCTGTTTTTT.

The chain is built from TRBV28 and TRBJ2-5, with TRBD2 matching 10 bases. This CDR3 is 15 amino acids long. CDR1 and CDR2 from the germline V gene are MDHEN and SYDVKM. V lost 5 bases to trimming and J lost 5 bases; unmatched junction nucleotides: 8. In nucleotides, the CDR3 is TGTGCCAGCAGTCCCCGACTAGCGGGTGTGGAGACCCAGTACTTC. As protein: CASSPRLAGVETQYF.

V usage is TRBV12-3 or TRBV12-4 and J usage is TRBJ2-3; D perhaps matches TRBD2 (5 bases). The CDR3 covers 12 residues. Trimming shortened V by 5 bases and J by 3 bases, and 6 bases separated the two germline ends. CDR3 DNA sequence: TGTGCCAGCAGTACTAGGACAGATACGCAGTATTTT. This codes for CASSTRTDTQYF.

This chain links TRBV7-2 with TRBJ2-3; 9 nucleotides agree with TRBD2. The CDR3 length is 16 residues. V lost 2 bases to trimming and J lost 3 bases; unmatched junction nucleotides: 6. The germline CDR1 and CDR2 sequences are SGHTA and FQGNSA. The CDR3 DNA reads as TGTGCCAGCAGCTTAATGGCGGGGGGGCGGACAGATACGCAGTATTTT. This gives the protein CASSLMAGGRTDTQYF.

The genes are TRBV11-2 and TRBJ1-1; no firm D call. Trimming removed 2 bases from V and 6 bases from J, with 13 bases in between. CDR3 length equals 14 residues. Germline V gene lookup returns CDR1 SGHAT and CDR2 FQNNGV. CDR3 sequence: CASSLSPGVAEAFF. In nucleotides, the CDR3 is TGTGCCAGCAGCTTAAGTCCGGGAGTCGCTGAAGCTTTCTTT. The full variable domain, completed using reference TRBV11-2 and TRBJ1-1, is EAGVAQSPRYKIIEKRQSVAFWCNPISGHATLYWYQQILGQGPKLLIQFQNNGVVDDSQLPKDRFSAERLKGVDSTLKIQPAKLEDSAVYLCASSLSPGVAEAFFGQGTRLTVV.

The V call is TRBV27, the J call TRBJ1-5, with a possible D match to TRBD1 (5 bases). V was shortened by 6 bases and J by 6 bases, with 15 bases between the two germline ends. The CDR3 consists of 14 residues. The germline gives CDR1 MNHEY, CDR2 SMNVEV (reference sequence). Here the CDR3 reads CASRSGGEVQPQHF. In DNA form, the CDR3 reads TGTGCCAGCAGAAGTGGGGGGGAGGTTCAGCCCCAGCATTTT.

V and J are TRBV27 and TRBJ1-5, with 7 bases matching TRBD1. The CDR3 has 14 residues. Per germline, CDR1 MNHEY and CDR2 SMNVEV (reference sequence). V was clipped by 8 bases and J by 2 bases; unmatched bases: 6. CDR3 in DNA: TGTGCCAGCGCTAAAGACAGGGGCAATCAGCCCCAGCATTTT. It yields the protein CASAKDRGNQPQHF.

The rearrangement links TRBV7-6 to TRBJ2-1; 12 nucleotides align to TRBD2. Looked up from germline, CDR1 is SGHVS and CDR2 is FNYEAQ. V gave up 4 bases and J gave up 3 bases; unmatched junction bases: 1. The CDR3 has 15 amino acids. The CDR3 loop is CASSSTSGGYNEQFF. The CDR3 DNA reads as TGTGCCAGCAGCTCGACTAGCGGGGGCTACAATGAGCAGTTCTTC. Looking up the rest from reference TRBV7-6 and TRBJ2-1 gives the full variable domain: GAGVSQSPRYKVTKRGQDVALRCDPISGHVSLYWYRQALGQGPEFLTYFNYEAQQDKSGLPNDRFSAERPEGSISTLTIQRTEQRDSAMYRCASSSTSGGYNEQFFGPGTRLTVL.

The chain recombines TRBV6-2 or TRBV6-3 with TRBJ1-1, with D unresolved. The length of the CDR3 is 13 residues. Trimming took 4 bases from V and 0 from J, leaving 6 bases between them. In germline, CDR1 is MNHEY, CDR2 SVGEGT. In DNA, the CDR3 is TGTGCCAGCAGTTTGTTCCTGAACACTGAAGCTTTCTTT. Translating it yields CASSLFLNTEAFF.

V is TRBV7-9 and J is TRBJ1-1; TRBD1 matches 9 bases. Germline CDR1 and CDR2: SEHNR and FQNEAQ (reference sequence). The V segment lost 4 bases and the J segment 4 bases; nucleotides outside the gene matches: 7. This CDR3 is 15 amino acids long. The CDR3 sequence is CASSSTPGQGTEAFF. CDR3 DNA: TGTGCCAGCAGCTCCACCCCGGGACAGGGCACTGAAGCTTTCTTT.

To note about this clone: Distinct nucleotide sequences in the sample also encode this CDR3. The chain uses TRBV27 and TRBJ1-1; D possibly corresponds to TRBD1 (5 bases). Trimming cost V 0 bases and J 1 base, with 6 bases left between them. This CDR3 region has 14 residues. CDR1 is MNHEY, CDR2 SMNVEV, per germline (reference sequence). The CDR3 loop reads CASSLSGGNTEAFF. The CDR3, as DNA: TGTGCCAGCAGTTTATCCGGGGGGAACACTGAAGCTTTCTTT.

This sequence joins TRBV29-1 and TRBJ2-3, with unresolved D. The germline CDR1 and CDR2 sequences are SQVTM and ANQGSEA. The CDR3 contains 11 residues. Trimming shortened V by 7 bases and J by 2 bases, and 7 bases separated the two germline ends. CDR3 sequence (DNA): TGCAGCGCCCGACTCACAGATACGCAGTATTTT. Its translation is CSARLTDTQYF.

J is TRBJ1-6 and V is TRBV6-2 or TRBV6-3, with D tentatively TRBD1 (5 bases). V lost 0 bases to trimming and J lost 5 bases, with 8 bases between them. CDR1 is MNHEY, CDR2 SVGEGT, per germline. The CDR3 has 15 amino acids. DNA of the CDR3: TGTGCCAGCAGTTACTCGGGACGGAATAATTCACCCCTCCACTTT. It is translated as CASSYSGRNNSPLHF.

The chain is built from TRBV6-5 and TRBJ1-1, with D possibly TRBD1 on 6 matching bases. Trimming removed 6 bases from V and 5 bases from J, with 16 bases in between. The CDR3 loop spans 14 amino acids. The germline V gene encodes CDR1 MNHEY and CDR2 SVGAGI. The CDR3 is CASRINRDRTEAFF. The CDR3 coding sequence is TGTGCCAGCAGAATCAACAGGGATAGGACTGAAGCTTTCTTT.